This TCR beta chain appears in the sequencing data of a study of T-cell reconstitution after alpha-beta-depleted transplantation in children. This clonotype turned up a few times. Unique molecular identifiers were incorporated when the TCRbeta library was constructed. TCRdb re-derived calls from the PCR reads in MiXCR, one entry per CDR3 protein. This table has around 450,000 distinct CDR3 sequences, roughly 15% appearing once. This CDR3 comprises 15 residues. Germline values: CDR1 SGHRS, CDR2 YFSETQ. Unmatched junction bases numbered 8, after V lost 4 bases and J lost 3 bases. This clonotype was sampled from a boy under two years old who had a stem cell transplant for Wiskott-Aldrich syndrome, so the T cells may come from the graft donor. Source: PBMCs, mostly from graft donor cells, taken 360 days after TCRalphabeta/CD19-depleted stem cell transplant. The chain has TRBV5-1 and TRBJ2-7; 9 bases map to TRBD1. CDR3 DNA: TGCGCCAGCAGCGCCGGACAGGGGCCGCTCTACGAGCAGTACTTC. Amino acids: CASSAGQGPLYEQYF.